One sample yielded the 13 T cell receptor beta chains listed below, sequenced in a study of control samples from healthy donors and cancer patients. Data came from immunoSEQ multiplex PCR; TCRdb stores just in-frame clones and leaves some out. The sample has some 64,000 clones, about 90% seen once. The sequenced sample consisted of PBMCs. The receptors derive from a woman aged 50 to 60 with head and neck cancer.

DNA for the CDR3: TGCGCCAGCAGCTTGGCGGCTAGCGGGGGCCCAACCTACGAGCAGTACTTC. Translating gives CASSLAASGGPTYEQYF. This chain joins TRBV5-1 and TRBJ2-7; 10 nucleotides agree with TRBD2. Germline V gene sequence: CDR1 SGHRS, CDR2 YFSETQ. Trimming cost V 0 bases and J 2 bases; bases outside gene matches: 8. The CDR3 consists of 17 residues.

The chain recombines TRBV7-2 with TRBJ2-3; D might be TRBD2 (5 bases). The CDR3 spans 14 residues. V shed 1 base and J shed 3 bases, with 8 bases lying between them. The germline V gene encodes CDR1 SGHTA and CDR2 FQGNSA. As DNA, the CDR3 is TGTGCCAGCAGCTTAGGTACGGGGACAGATACGCAGTATTTT. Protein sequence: CASSLGTGTDTQYF.

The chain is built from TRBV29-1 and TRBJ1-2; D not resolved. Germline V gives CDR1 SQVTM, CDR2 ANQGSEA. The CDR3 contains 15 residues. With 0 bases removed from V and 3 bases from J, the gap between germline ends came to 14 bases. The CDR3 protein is CSVEDLGRGDYGYTF. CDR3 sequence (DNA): TGCAGCGTTGAAGATTTGGGCCGGGGAGACTATGGCTACACCTTC.

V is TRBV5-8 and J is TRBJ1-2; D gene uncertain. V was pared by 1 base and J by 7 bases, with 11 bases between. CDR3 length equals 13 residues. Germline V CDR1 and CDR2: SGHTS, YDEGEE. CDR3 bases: TGTGCCAGCAGCTTGCGAGCAGGCGCTGGCTACACCTTC. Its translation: CASSLRAGAGYTF.

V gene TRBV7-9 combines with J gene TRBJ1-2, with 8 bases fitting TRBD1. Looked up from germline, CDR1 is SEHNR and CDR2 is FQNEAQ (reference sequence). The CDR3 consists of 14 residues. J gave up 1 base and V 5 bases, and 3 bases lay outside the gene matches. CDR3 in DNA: TGTGCCAGCAGCCGCGGACAGGGTAACTATGGCTACACCTTC. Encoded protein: CASSRGQGNYGYTF.

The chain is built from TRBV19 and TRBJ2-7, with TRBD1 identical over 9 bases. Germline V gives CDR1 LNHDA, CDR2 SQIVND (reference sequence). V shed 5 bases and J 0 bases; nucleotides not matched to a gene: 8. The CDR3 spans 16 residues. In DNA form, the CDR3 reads TGTGCCAGTAGTGTGTCCGGGACAGGGCCCTCCTACGAGCAGTACTTC. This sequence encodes CASSVSGTGPSYEQYF. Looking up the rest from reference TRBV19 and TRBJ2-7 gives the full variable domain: DGGITQSPKYLFRKEGQNVTLSCEQNLNHDAMYWYRQDPGQGLRLIYYSQIVNDFQKGDIAEGYSVSREKKESFPLTVTSAQKNPTAFYLCASSVSGTGPSYEQYFGPGTRLTVT.

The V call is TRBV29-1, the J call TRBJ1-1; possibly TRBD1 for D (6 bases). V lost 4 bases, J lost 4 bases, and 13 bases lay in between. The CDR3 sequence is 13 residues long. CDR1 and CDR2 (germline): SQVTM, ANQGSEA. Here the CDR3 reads CSVVGGLATEAFF. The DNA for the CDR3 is TGCAGCGTTGTGGGGGGCCTGGCCACTGAAGCTTTCTTT.

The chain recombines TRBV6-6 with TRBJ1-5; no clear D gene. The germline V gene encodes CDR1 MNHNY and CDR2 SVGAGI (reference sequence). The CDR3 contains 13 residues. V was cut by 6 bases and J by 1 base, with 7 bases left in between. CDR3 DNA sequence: TGTGCCAGCAGCCCCGGCAGCAATCAGCCCCAGCATTTT. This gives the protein CASSPGSNQPQHF.

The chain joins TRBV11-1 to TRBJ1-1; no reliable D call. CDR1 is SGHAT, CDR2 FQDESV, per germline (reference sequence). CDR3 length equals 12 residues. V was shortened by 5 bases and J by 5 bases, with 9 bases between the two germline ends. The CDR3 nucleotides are TGTGCCAGCAGCCCCCGGAGGACTGAAGCTTTCTTT. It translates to CASSPRRTEAFF.

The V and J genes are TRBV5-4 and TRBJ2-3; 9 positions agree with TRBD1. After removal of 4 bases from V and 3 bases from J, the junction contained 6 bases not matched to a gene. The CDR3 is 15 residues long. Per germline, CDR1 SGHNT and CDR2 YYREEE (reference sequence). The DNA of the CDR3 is TGTGCCAGCAGCCACGGACAGGGGAGGACAGATACGCAGTATTTT. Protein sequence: CASSHGQGRTDTQYF.

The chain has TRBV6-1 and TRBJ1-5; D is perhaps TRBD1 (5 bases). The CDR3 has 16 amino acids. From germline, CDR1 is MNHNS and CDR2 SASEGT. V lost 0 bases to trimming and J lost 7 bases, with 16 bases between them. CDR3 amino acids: CASSEASGAGWQPQHF. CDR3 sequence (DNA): TGTGCCAGCAGTGAAGCTTCTGGGGCAGGATGGCAGCCCCAGCATTTT.

The DNA of the CDR3 is TGTGCCAGCAGCAGAGACAGGGATCTGACAGATACGCAGTATTTT. Translating it yields CASSRDRDLTDTQYF. V usage is TRBV5-4 and J usage is TRBJ2-3; the match to TRBD1 covers 7 bases. Germline lookup yields CDR1 SGHNT and CDR2 YYREEE (reference sequence). With V trimmed by 4 bases and J by 3 bases, 8 bases remained unmatched. The length of the CDR3 is 15 residues. The full variable domain, rest sourced from reference TRBV5-4 and TRBJ2-3, is ETGVTQSPTHLIKTRGQQVTLRCSSQSGHNTVSWYQQALGQGPQFIFQYYREEENGRGNFPPRFSGLQFPNYSSELNVNALELDDSALYLCASSRDRDLTDTQYFGPGTRLTVL.

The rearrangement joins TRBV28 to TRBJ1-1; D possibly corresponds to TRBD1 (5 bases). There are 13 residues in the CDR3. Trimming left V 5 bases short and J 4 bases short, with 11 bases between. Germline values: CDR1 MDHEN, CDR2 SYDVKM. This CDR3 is CASSGSGTTEAFF. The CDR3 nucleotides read TGTGCCAGCAGTGGTTCAGGGACCACTGAAGCTTTCTTT. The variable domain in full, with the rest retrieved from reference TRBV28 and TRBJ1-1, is DVKVTQSSRYLVKRTGEKVFLECVQDMDHENMFWYRQDPGLGLRLIYFSYDVKMKEKGDIPEGYSVSREKKERFSLILESASTNQTSMYLCASSGSGTTEAFFGQGTRLTVV.